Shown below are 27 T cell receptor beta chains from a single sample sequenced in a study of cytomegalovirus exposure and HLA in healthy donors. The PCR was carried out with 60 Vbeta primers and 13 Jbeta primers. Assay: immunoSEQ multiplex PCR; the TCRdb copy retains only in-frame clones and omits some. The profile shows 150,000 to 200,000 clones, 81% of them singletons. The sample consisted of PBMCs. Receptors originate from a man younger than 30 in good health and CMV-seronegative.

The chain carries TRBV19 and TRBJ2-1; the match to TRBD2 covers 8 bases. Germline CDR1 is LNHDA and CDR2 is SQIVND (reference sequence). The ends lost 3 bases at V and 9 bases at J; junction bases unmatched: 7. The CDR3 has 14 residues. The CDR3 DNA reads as TGTGCCAGTAGTATGGGACTAGTGTTGGGTGAGCAGTTCTTC. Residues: CASSMGLVLGEQFF.

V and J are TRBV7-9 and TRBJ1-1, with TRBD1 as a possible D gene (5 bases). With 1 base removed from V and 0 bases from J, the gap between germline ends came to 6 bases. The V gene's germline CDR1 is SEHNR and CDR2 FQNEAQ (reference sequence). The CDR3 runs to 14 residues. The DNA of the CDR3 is TGTGCCAGCAGCTTAGGACAGATGAACACTGAAGCTTTCTTT. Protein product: CASSLGQMNTEAFF.

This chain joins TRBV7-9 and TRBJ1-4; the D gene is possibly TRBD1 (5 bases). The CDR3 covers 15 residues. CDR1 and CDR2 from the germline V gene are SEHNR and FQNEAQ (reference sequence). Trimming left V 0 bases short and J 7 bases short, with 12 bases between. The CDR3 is CASSLAQGDSEKLFF. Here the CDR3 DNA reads TGTGCCAGCAGCTTAGCCCAGGGCGATAGTGAAAAACTGTTTTTT.

DNA of the CDR3: TGTGCCAGCAGCTTAGATCTGTCCTCGGTTGGCTACACCTTC. It is translated as CASSLDLSSVGYTF. The gene calls are TRBV11-2 and TRBJ1-2; D uncertain. With 0 bases removed from V and 7 bases from J, the gap between germline ends came to 12 bases. The germline V gene encodes CDR1 SGHAT and CDR2 FQNNGV. This CDR3 contains 14 residues.

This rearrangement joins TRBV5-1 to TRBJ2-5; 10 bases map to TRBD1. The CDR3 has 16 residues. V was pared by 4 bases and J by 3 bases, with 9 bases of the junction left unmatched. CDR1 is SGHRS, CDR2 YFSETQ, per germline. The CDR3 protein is CASSQIPGQGKETQYF. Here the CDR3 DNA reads TGCGCCAGCAGCCAAATTCCGGGACAGGGGAAAGAGACCCAGTACTTC.

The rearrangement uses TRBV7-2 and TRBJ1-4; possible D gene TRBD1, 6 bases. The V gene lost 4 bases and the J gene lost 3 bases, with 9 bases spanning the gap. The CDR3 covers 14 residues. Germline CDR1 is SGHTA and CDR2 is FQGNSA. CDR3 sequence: CASSSDSSNEKLFF. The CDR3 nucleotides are TGTGCCAGCAGCTCGGACAGCTCTAATGAAAAACTGTTTTTT.

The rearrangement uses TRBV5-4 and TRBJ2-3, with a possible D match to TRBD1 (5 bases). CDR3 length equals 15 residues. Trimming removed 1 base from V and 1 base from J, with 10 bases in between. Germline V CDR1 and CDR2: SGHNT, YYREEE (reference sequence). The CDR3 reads CASSLPSGRTDTQYF. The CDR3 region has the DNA TGTGCCAGCAGCTTGCCATCAGGGCGCACAGATACGCAGTATTTT.

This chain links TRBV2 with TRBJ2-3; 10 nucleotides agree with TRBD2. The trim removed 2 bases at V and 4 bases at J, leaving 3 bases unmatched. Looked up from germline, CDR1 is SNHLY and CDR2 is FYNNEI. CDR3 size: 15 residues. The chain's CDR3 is CASSELAGVADTQYF. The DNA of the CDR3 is TGTGCCAGCAGTGAACTAGCGGGAGTTGCAGATACGCAGTATTTT.

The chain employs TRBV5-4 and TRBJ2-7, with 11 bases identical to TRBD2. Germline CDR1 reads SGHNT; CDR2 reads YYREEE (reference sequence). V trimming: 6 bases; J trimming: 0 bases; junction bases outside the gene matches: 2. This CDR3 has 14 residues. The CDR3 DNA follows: TGTGCCAGCAAAGGGACTAGCGGCTCCTACGAGCAGTACTTC. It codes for CASKGTSGSYEQYF.

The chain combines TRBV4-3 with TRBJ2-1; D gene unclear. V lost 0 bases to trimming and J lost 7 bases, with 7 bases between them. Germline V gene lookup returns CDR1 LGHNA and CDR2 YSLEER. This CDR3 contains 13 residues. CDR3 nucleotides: TGCGCCAGCAGCCAAGACCCAGAAAATGAGCAGTTCTTC. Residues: CASSQDPENEQFF.

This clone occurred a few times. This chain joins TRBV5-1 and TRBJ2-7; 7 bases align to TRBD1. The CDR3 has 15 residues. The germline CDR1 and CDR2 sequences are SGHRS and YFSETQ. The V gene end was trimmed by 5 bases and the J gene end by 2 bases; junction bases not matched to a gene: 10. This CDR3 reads CASSRQGPGAYEQYF. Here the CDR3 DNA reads TGCGCCAGCAGTCGACAGGGCCCTGGGGCCTACGAGCAGTACTTC.

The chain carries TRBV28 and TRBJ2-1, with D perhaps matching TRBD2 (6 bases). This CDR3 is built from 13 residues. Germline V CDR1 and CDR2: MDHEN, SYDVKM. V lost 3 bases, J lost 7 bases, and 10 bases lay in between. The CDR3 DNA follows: TGTGCCAGCAGTTTCCAGACTAGGAATGAGCAGTTCTTC. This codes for CASSFQTRNEQFF.

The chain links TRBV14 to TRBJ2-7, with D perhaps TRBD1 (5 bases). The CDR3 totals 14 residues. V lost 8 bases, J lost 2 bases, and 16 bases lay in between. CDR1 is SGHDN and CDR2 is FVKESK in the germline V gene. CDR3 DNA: TGTGCCAGCTCAAGGGGCAGGAGCACCTACGAGCAGTACTTC. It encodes CASSRGRSTYEQYF.

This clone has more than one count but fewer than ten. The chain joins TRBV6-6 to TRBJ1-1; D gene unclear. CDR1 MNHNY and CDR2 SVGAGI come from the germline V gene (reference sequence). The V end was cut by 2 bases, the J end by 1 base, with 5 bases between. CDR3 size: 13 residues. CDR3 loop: CASSYQKNTEAFF. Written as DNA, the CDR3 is TGTGCCAGCAGTTACCAAAAGAACACTGAAGCTTTCTTT.

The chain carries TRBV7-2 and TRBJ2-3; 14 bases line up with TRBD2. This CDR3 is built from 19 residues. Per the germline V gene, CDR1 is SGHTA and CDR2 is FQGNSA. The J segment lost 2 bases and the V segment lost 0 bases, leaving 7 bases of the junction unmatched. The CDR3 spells CASSLAGLAGELFTDTQYF. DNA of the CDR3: TGTGCCAGCAGCTTAGCGGGACTAGCGGGAGAACTTTTCACAGATACGCAGTATTTT.

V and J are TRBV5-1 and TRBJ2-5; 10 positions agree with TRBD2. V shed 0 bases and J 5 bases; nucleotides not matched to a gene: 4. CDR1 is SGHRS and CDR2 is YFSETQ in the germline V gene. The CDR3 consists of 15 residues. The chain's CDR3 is CASSLASGSLETQYF. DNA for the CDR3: TGCGCCAGCAGCTTGGCTAGCGGGAGTCTTGAGACCCAGTACTTC.

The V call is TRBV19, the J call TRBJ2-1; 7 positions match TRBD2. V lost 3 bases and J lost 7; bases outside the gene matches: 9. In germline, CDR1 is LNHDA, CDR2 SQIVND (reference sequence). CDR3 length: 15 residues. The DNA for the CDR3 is TGTGCCAGTAGTATGGGACTACCAATACCTAATGAGCAGTTCTTC. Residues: CASSMGLPIPNEQFF.

CDR3 sequence: CASSQGTSLGDTQYF. CDR3 DNA: TGTGCCAGCAGCCAAGGGACTAGCCTGGGGGATACGCAGTATTTT. The chain combines TRBV5-4 with TRBJ2-3, with 9 bases that match TRBD2. Germline V lookup: CDR1 SGHNT, CDR2 YYREEE (reference sequence). V shed 4 bases and J 6 bases; nucleotides not matched to a gene: 9. This CDR3 has 15 residues.

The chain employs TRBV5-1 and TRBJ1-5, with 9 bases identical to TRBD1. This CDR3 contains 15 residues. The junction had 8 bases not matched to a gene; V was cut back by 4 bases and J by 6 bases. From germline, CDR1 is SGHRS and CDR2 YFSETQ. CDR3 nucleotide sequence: TGCGCCAGCAGCCCAGGGACAGGGTCTAGTCAGCCCCAGCATTTT. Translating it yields CASSPGTGSSQPQHF. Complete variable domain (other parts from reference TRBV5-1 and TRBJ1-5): KAGVTQTPRYLIKTRGQQVTLSCSPISGHRSVSWYQQTPGQGLQFLFEYFSETQRNKGNFPGRFSGRQFSNSRSEMNVSTLELGDSALYLCASSPGTGSSQPQHFGDGTRLSIL.

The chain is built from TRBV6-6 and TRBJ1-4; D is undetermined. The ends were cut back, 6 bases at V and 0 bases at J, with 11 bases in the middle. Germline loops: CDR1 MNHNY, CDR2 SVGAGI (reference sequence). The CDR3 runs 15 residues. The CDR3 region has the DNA TGTGCCAGCAGGCCTTACTCTACAACTAATGAAAAACTGTTTTTT. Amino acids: CASRPYSTTNEKLFF.

The CDR3 reads CASSERQGYSEQYF. CDR3 DNA sequence: TGTGCCAGCAGTGAACGTCAGGGTTATTCCGAGCAGTACTTC. The chain joins TRBV6-1 to TRBJ2-7; D is possibly TRBD1 (5 bases). Germline V gives CDR1 MNHNS, CDR2 SASEGT. The CDR3 is 14 residues long. With 2 bases removed from V and 6 bases from J, the gap between germline ends came to 14 bases.

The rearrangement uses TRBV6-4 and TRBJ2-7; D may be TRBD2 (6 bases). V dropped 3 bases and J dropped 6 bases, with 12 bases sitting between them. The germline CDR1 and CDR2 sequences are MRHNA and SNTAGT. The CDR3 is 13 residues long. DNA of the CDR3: TGTGCCAGCAGTGAAAGACTGGAGGGCGAGCAGTACTTC. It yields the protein CASSERLEGEQYF.

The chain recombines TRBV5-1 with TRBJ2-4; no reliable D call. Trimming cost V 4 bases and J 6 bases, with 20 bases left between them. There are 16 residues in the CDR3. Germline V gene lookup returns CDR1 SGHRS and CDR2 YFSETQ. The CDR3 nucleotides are TGCGCCAGCAGCCCCCGGTTCGAGGCAAGTAGAAACATTCAGTACTTC. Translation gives CASSPRFEASRNIQYF.

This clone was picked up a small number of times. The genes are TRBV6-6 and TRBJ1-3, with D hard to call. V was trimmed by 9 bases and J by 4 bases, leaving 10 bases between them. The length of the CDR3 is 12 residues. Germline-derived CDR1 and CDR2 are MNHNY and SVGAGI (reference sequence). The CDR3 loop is CASSLGGNTIYF. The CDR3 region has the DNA TGTGCCAGTTCGCTCGGGGGAAACACCATATATTTT.

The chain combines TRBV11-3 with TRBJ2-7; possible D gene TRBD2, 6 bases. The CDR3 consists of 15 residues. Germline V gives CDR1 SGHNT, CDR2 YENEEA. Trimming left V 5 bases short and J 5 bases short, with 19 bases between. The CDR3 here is CASSPGADWGDEQYF. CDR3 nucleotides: TGTGCCAGCAGCCCCGGGGCAGATTGGGGGGACGAGCAGTACTTC.

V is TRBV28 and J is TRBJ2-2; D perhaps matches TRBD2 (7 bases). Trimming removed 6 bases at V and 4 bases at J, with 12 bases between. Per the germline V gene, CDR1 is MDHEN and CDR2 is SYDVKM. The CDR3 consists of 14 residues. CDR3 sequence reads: CASRIAGATGELFF. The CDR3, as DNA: TGTGCCAGCAGAATCGCGGGGGCCACCGGGGAGCTGTTTTTT.

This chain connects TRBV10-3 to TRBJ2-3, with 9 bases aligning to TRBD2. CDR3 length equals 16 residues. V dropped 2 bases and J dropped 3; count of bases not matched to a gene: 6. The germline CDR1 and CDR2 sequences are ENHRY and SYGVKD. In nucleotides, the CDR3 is TGTGCCATCAGTGAGGAAGGCGGGAGGGCAACAGATACGCAGTATTTT. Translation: CAISEEGGRATDTQYF.